A selection of T cell receptor beta chains follows, all from one sample in a study of metastatic and nonmetastatic thyroid tumors. TCRdb re-called the PCR reads with MiXCR. Of some 30,000 clones listed, 3.5% to 5% were seen once; the top ten hold around 20%. Material: blood. The receptors originated from a female donor with papillary thyroid cancer or a benign thyroid nodule (not recorded which). Some clones in this sample may be carry-over from other donors' samples. Both conserved end residues are part of each CDR3. A D gene is named only where the DNA matches it firmly. Clone size appears in some rows only: once, few, many, or a class for an expanded clone.

V,size,D,J,DNA,CDR3
TRBV19,medium-sized,-,TRBJ1-2,TGTGCCAGTAGTTCTCCAGGAGATTACTATGGCTACACCTTC,CASSSPGDYYGYTF
TRBV9,-,-,TRBJ2-7,TGTGCCAGTAGCATAGACCAGTCCTACGAGCAGTACTTC,CASSIDQSYEQYF
TRBV6-1,few,-,TRBJ2-6,TGTGCCAGCAGTGAAGAGGGGGCTGGGGCCAACGTCCTGACTTTC,CASSEEGAGANVLTF
TRBV20-1,few,TRBD1,TRBJ2-5,TGCAGTGCTAGAGATGGCGACAGGGAGTTTGAGACCCAGTACTTC,CSARDGDREFETQYF
TRBV18,many,-,TRBJ1-5,TGTGCCAGCTCAGAGTGGGGTCCCAATCAGCCCCAGCATTTT,CASSEWGPNQPQHF
TRBV3-1,many,TRBD2,TRBJ2-7,TGTGCCAGCAGCCAGGGGGACTATTCCGGGCAGTACTTC,CASSQGDYSGQYF
TRBV4-2,few,-,TRBJ2-1,TGTGCCAGCAGCCAAGAATCAGCGGAAGAGAACTACAGTCTTGAGCAGTTCTTC,CASSQESAEENYSLEQFF
TRBV28,few,-,TRBJ2-7,TGTGCCAGCAGCTTACGGGATGGGGGCGCGAGGGAGCAGTACTTC,CASSLRDGGAREQYF
TRBV9,many,-,TRBJ2-5,TGTGCCAGCAGCGTACACCTACAGTCCCCCGATGAGGAGACCCAGTACTTC,CASSVHLQSPDEETQYF
TRBV27,few,-,TRBJ2-5,TGCGCCAGCAGTTTTAGGGGGACTTCCCAAGATACCCAGTACTTC,CASSFRGTSQDTQYF
TRBV9,many,-,TRBJ2-6,TGTGCCAGCAGCGTAGGGACAAATACTGGAGTAACCAACGTCCTGACTTTC,CASSVGTNTGVTNVLTF
TRBV7-9,many,-,TRBJ1-5,TGTGCCAGCCACACGGGATCTAGCAATCAGCCCCAGCATTTT,CASHTGSSNQPQHF
TRBV20-1,-,-,TRBJ2-3,TGCAGTGCTAGATGGGACACTGGTATGGATACGCAGTATTTT,CSARWDTGMDTQYF
TRBV7-9,many,TRBD2,TRBJ2-3,TGTGCCAGCAGCTTAGGTGCGGGAGGGCCCGGGCTGCAGTATTTT,CASSLGAGGPGLQYF
TRBV5-4,many,-,TRBJ2-7,TGTGCCAGCAGCTTCGCCTCCACAGGCTACGAGCAGTACTTC,CASSFASTGYEQYF
TRBV9,few,TRBD1,TRBJ1-5,TGTGCCAGCAGCGTAGGCGGACAGGATAATGAGCCCCAGCATTTT,CASSVGGQDNEPQHF
TRBV7-3,medium-sized,-,TRBJ2-1,TGTGCCAGCAGCTTAGGCCTAGCTGGGAATGAGCAGTTCTTC,CASSLGLAGNEQFF
TRBV19,few,TRBD1,TRBJ1-4,TGTGCCAGTAGTTTCGGGACAGGTGACGTGGAAAAACTGTTTTTT,CASSFGTGDVEKLFF
TRBV28,many,-,TRBJ1-1,TGTGCCAGCAGTCCAATAAGGGCGTCAGAGGGGGGGACTGAAGCTTTCTTT,CASSPIRASEGGTEAFF
TRBV2,many,-,TRBJ2-5,TGTGCCAGCAGTGATGGCATCCAAGAGACCCAGTACTTC,CASSDGIQETQYF
TRBV7-8,-,TRBD1,TRBJ2-2,TGTGCCAGCAGCTTTACAGGGGGCGGCACCGGGGAGCTGTTTTTT,CASSFTGGGTGELFF
TRBV27,medium-sized,TRBD1,TRBJ2-2,TGTGCCAGCAGTTTATGGGGACAGGGGACCGGGGAGCTGTTTTTT,CASSLWGQGTGELFF
TRBV3-1,few,-,TRBJ2-5,TGTGCCAGCAGCCAGGGCGGGGGGACAGTTGAGACCCAGTACTTC,CASSQGGGTVETQYF
TRBV7-2,few,TRBD2,TRBJ2-7,TGTGCCAGCAGCGATACTAGCGGTTACTACGAGCAGTACTTC,CASSDTSGYYEQYF
TRBV27,few,-,TRBJ1-5,-,CASILGQGLPPQHF
TRBV6-1,-,TRBD1,TRBJ2-6,TGTGCCAGCAGTGAAGGGACAGGGTACCGAGGGGCCAACGTCCTGACTTTC,CASSEGTGYRGANVLTF
TRBV20-1,-,-,TRBJ1-4,TGCAGTGCTAGAGTCCATACCGCCATTAGGGGAGGGCTGTTTTTT,CSARVHTAIRGGLFF
TRBV27,-,-,TRBJ1-1,TGTGCCAGCAGTAAGGACAGAGGGAGCACTGAAGCTTTCTTT,CASSKDRGSTEAFF
TRBV28,medium-sized,-,TRBJ1-5,TGTGCCAGCAGCTTCTGGGGGGAGAGGAGCAATCAGCCCCAGCATTTT,CASSFWGERSNQPQHF
TRBV12-3/TRBV12-4,many,TRBD1,TRBJ1-1,TGTGCCAGCAGTTTCGAAGGGACAGGGGGAAACGCTTTCTTT,CASSFEGTGGNAFF
TRBV18,many,-,TRBJ2-1,TGTGCCAGCTCACCATTCCGCGGGACAAATACCTACAATGAGCAGTTCTTC,CASSPFRGTNTYNEQFF
TRBV27,-,-,TRBJ2-1,TGTGCCAGCAGTTTACGAGCACAAGAGACCCAGTTCTTC,CASSLRAQETQFF
TRBV5-1,many,TRBD1,TRBJ2-7,TGCGCCAGCAGCTTGGGGGGACAGGCTTACTACGAGCAGTACTTC,CASSLGGQAYYEQYF
TRBV6-6,many,-,TRBJ2-5,TGTGCCAGCAGTTACTCGTATGGGTCCCCGGGGGTTACCCAAGAGACCCAGTACTTC,CASSYSYGSPGVTQETQYF
TRBV29-1,many,-,TRBJ1-1,TGCAGCGTTGAAGGTCCTGTCGGGGCGGTCACTGAAGCTTTCTTT,CSVEGPVGAVTEAFF